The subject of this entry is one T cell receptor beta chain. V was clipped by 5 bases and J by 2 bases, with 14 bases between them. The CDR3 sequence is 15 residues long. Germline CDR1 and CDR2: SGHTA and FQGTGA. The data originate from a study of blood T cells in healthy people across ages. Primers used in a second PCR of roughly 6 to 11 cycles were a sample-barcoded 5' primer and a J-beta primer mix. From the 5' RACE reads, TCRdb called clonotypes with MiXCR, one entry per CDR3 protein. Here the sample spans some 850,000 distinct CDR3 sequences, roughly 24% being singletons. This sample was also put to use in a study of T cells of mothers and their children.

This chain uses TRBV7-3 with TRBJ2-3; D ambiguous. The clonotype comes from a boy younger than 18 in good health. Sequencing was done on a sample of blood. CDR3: CASSPQTSLTDTQYF. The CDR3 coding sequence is TGTGCCAGCAGCCCACAAACCTCGCTCACAGATACGCAGTATTTT.